The 5 T cell receptor beta chains below all came from one sample that was sequenced in a study of regulatory T cells in long-lasting Graves disease. Indicated time point: newly diagnosed GD, antithyroid drugs for less than 3 months. RNA isolated from PBMCs was used to make the TCR library. Construction of TCR beta libraries relied on iRepertoire HTBI primers and on Arm-PCR targeting CDR3 regions. TCRdb reanalysed the multiplex PCR reads using MiXCR and keeps one entry per CDR3 protein. The table has some 500,000 distinct CDR3 sequences, approximately 13% seen once; the top ten hold roughly 10%. In addition, the sample was reused for a study of T cells in Graves' hyperthyroidism and ophthalmopathy.

The input for sequencing was peripheral blood mononuclear cells (PBMCs), taken at new diagnosis, from a patient treated with antithyroid drugs. These receptors all come from a man aged 25-45 years with Graves disease.

There are many counts of this clonotype. The rearrangement links TRBV3-1 to TRBJ1-1; D perhaps matches TRBD1 (5 bases). The CDR3 contains 13 residues. Germline V gives CDR1 LGHDT, CDR2 YNNKEL (reference sequence). Trimming shortened V by 1 base and J by 8 bases, and 11 bases separated the two germline ends. The CDR3, as DNA: TGTGCCAGCAGCCAAGCGGGGGGTAAAGAAGCTTTCTTT. This encodes CASSQAGGKEAFF.

In the case of this clonotype: A much larger clone lies a single base off, so this may be a read error. The chain couples TRBV11-2 to TRBJ1-4; no clear D gene. The CDR3 is made up of 17 amino acids. Germline assignment: CDR1 SGHAT and CDR2 FQNNGV. The ends were cut back, 1 base at V and 7 bases at J, with 19 bases in the middle. The CDR3 DNA reads TGTGCCAGCAGCTTAGGCCCCACAATTGGTGGGAGTGAAAAACTGTTTTTT. It codes for CASSLGPTIGGSEKLFF.

The gene calls are TRBV10-3 and TRBJ2-3, with 12 bases that match TRBD1. V lost 4 bases and J lost 2; bases outside the gene matches: 7. The CDR3 spans 17 residues. Per the germline V gene, CDR1 is ENHRY and CDR2 is SYGVKD. The CDR3 DNA reads TGTGCCATCAGTGTAACCGGGACAGGGGGCAACACAGATACGCAGTATTTT. Amino acids: CAISVTGTGGNTDTQYF.

The rearrangement uses TRBV12-3 or TRBV12-4 and TRBJ2-1, with 12 bases identical to TRBD2. The CDR3 totals 17 residues. Trimming cost V 7 bases and J 8 bases; bases outside gene matches: 15. CDR3 sequence reads: CASKPGWTSGKVYEQFF. CDR3 DNA: TGTGCCAGCAAACCTGGATGGACTAGCGGGAAAGTCTATGAGCAGTTCTTC.

The sample holds one count of this clonotype. A much larger clone lies a single base off, so this may be a read error. V and J are TRBV30 and TRBJ2-3; 8 bases are shared with TRBD1. The CDR3 runs 13 residues. V shed 1 base, J shed 6 bases, and the junction held 3 bases outside the gene matches. Germline lookup yields CDR1 GTSNPN and CDR2 SVGIG (reference sequence). The CDR3 here is CAWSGGQVDTQYF. The CDR3 coding sequence is TGTGCCTGGAGTGGGGGACAGGTGGATACGCAGTATTTT.